The clone carrying this T cell receptor beta chain has a count of ten or more. The antigen is not known. The data derive from a study of neurological immune-mediated disorders. Broader study findings: No CDR3 amino acid sequences recurred among expanded clones across subjects, suggesting private repertoires in all groups.

Each TCR transcript was tagged with a 10-nucleotide random UMI during 5'RACE. One entry per CDR3 protein results from TCRdb running MiXCR on the 5' RACE reads. The data show about 35,000 distinct CDR3 sequences, around 4% seen once. The germline V gene has CDR1 ENHRY and CDR2 SYGVKD. This CDR3 region has 11 residues. V usage is TRBV10-3 and J usage is TRBJ2-7, with D possibly TRBD2 on 5 matching bases. This TCR was recovered from a young man with multiple sclerosis. Material: PBMCs. This CDR3 reads CATGKGYEQYF. CDR3 in DNA: TGTGCTACCGGGAAAGGGTACGAGCAGTACTTC.